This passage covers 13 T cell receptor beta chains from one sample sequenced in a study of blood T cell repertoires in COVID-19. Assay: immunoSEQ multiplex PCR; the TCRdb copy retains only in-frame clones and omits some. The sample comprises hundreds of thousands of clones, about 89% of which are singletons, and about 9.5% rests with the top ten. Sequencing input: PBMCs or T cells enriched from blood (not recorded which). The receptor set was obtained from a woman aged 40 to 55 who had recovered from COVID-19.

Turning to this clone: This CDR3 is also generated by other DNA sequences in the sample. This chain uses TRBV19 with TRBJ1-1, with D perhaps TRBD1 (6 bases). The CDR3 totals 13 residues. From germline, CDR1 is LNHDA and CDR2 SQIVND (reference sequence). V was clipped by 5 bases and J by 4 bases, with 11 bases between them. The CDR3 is CASSSQGGTEAFF. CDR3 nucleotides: TGTGCCAGTAGTTCACAGGGCGGCACTGAAGCTTTCTTT.

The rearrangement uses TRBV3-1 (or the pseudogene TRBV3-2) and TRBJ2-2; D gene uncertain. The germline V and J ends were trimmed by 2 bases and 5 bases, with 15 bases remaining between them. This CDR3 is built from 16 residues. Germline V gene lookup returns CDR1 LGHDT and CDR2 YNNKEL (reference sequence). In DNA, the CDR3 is TGTGCCAGCAGCCAAAGTAAACTACTGAGGACCGGGGAGCTGTTTTTT. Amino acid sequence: CASSQSKLLRTGELFF.

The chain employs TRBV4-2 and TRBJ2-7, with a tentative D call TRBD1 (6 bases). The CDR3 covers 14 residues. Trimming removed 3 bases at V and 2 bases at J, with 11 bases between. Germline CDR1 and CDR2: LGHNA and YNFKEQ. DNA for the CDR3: TGTGCCAGCAGCCAGGCGACAGGAACCTACGAGCAGTACTTC. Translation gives CASSQATGTYEQYF.

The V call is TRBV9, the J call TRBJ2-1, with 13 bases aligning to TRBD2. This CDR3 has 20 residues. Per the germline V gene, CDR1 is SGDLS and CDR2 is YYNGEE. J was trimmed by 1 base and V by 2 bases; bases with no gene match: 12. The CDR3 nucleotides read TGTGCCAGCAGCGTTTTTTCCGGGACTAGCGGGATGGGATCCTACAATGAGCAGTTCTTC. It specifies CASSVFSGTSGMGSYNEQFF. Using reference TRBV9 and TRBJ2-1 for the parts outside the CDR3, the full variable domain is DSGVTQTPKHLITATGQRVTLRCSPRSGDLSVYWYQQSLDQGLQFLIQYYNGEERAKGNILERFSAQQFPDLHSELNLSSLELGDSALYFCASSVFSGTSGMGSYNEQFFGPGTRLTVL.

CDR3 amino acids: CAISVGTGGTEAFF. The CDR3 DNA reads TGTGCCATCAGTGTCGGGACAGGGGGCACTGAAGCTTTCTTT. The chain carries TRBV10-3 and TRBJ1-1, with 11 bases fitting TRBD1. J was trimmed by 4 bases and V by 4 bases; bases with no gene match: 2. CDR1 ENHRY and CDR2 SYGVKD come from the germline V gene. This CDR3 has 14 residues.

The CDR3, as DNA: TGTGCCAGCAGCTTAGTCGCAGGGGTGGGCAATCAGCCCCAGCATTTT. This sequence encodes CASSLVAGVGNQPQHF. V usage is TRBV7-2 and J usage is TRBJ1-5; D is perhaps TRBD1 (6 bases). With 1 base removed from V and 2 bases from J, the gap between germline ends came to 12 bases. Germline CDR1 reads SGHTA; CDR2 reads FQGNSA. The CDR3 length is 16 residues.

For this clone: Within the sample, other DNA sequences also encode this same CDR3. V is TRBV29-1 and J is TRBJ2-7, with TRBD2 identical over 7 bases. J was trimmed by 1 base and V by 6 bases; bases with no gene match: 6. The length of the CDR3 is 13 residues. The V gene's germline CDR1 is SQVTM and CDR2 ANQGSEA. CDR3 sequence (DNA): TGCAGCGTCCGAACGGGAGGTTCCTACGAGCAGTACTTC. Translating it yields CSVRTGGSYEQYF.

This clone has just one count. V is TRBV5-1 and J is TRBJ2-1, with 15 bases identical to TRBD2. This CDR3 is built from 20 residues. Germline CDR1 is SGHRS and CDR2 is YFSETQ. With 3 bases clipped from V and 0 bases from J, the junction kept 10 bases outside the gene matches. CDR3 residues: CASSSRTSGGAKFSYNEQFF. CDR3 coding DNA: TGCGCCAGCAGCTCCCGGACTAGCGGGGGGGCCAAATTCTCCTACAATGAGCAGTTCTTC. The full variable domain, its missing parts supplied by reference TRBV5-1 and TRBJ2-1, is KAGVTQTPRYLIKTRGQQVTLSCSPISGHRSVSWYQQTPGQGLQFLFEYFSETQRNKGNFPGRFSGRQFSNSRSEMNVSTLELGDSALYLCASSSRTSGGAKFSYNEQFFGPGTRLTVL.

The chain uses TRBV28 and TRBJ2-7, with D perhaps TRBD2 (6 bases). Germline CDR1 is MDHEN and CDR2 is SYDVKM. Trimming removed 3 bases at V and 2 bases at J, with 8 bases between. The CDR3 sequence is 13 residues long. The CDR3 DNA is TGTGCCAGCAGTTTGACTAGTGCCTACGAGCAGTACTTC. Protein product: CASSLTSAYEQYF.

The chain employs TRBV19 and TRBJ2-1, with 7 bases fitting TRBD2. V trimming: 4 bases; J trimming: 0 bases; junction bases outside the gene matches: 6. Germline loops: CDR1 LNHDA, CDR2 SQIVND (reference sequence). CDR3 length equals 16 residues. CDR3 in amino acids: CASSTGDYSSYNEQFF. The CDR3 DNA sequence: TGTGCCAGTAGTACTGGGGACTACAGCTCCTACAATGAGCAGTTCTTC.

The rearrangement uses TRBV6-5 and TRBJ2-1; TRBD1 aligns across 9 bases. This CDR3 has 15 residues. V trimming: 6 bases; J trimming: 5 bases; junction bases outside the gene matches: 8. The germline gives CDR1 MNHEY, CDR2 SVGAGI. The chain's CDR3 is CASSPGQGLDNEQFF. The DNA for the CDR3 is TGTGCCAGCAGCCCGGGACAGGGTCTCGACAATGAGCAGTTCTTC.

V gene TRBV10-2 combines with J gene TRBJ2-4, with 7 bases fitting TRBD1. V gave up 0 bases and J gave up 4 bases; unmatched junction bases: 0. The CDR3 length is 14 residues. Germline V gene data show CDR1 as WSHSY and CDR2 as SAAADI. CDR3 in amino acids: CASSESGQKNIQYF. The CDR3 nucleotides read TGCGCCAGCAGTGAGTCGGGACAGAAAAACATTCAGTACTTC.

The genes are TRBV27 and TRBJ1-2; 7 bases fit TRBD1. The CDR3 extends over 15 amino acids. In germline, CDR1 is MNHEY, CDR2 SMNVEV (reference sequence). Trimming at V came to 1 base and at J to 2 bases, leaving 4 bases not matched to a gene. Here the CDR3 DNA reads TGTGCCAGCAGTTTATTTACAGGGGCCAACTATGGCTACACCTTC. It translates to CASSLFTGANYGYTF.